Listed below are T cell receptor beta chains from one sample, sequenced in a study of blood T cell repertoires in COVID-19. Measured with immunoSEQ multiplex PCR; TCRdb has only the in-frame clones, and not every one. The sample lists 150,000 to 190,000 clones, less than 90% seen once, with under 2.5% in the top ten. Sequencing was performed on peripheral blood. These receptors all come from a woman between 65 and 79 years old with acute or convalescent COVID-19. Both conserved end residues are part of each CDR3. The D gene is left open where the match is weak. The size entry is marked missing in some rows and otherwise reads once, few, many or a size class.

v_call	d_call	clone_size	j_call	cdr3_nt	cdr3_aa
TRBV24-1	-	-	TRBJ1-2	TGTGCCACCAGTGATTTGCCCCCCCACAGGTCCTATGGCTACACCTTC	CATSDLPPHRSYGYTF
TRBV6-5	-	-	TRBJ2-1	TGTGCCAGCAGCCAATACAATGAGCAGTTCTTC	CASSQYNEQFF
TRBV12-3/TRBV12-4	-	-	TRBJ1-5	TGTGCCAGCAGTTTAGTCGGGGGGGAGCCCCAGCATTTT	CASSLVGGEPQHF
TRBV3-1/TRBV3-2	TRBD1	few	TRBJ2-5	TGTGCCAGCAGCGTTCCGGGACAGGAAGTATTCCAGGAGACCCAGTACTTC	CASSVPGQEVFQETQYF
TRBV6-5	TRBD1	-	TRBJ1-2	TGTGCCAGCAGACAGCACAGGGGAACTAACTATGGCTACACCTTC	CASRQHRGTNYGYTF
TRBV5-1	-	-	TRBJ1-1	TGCGCCAGCAGCTTGGGACAAATGAACACTGAAGCTTTCTTT	CASSLGQMNTEAFF
TRBV23-1	-	-	TRBJ1-1	TGCGCCAGCAGTCAATCGAGGGCCTGGTGGTCGTCTGAAGCTTTCTTT	CASSQSRAWWSSEAFF
TRBV5-6	TRBD1	-	TRBJ1-6	TGTGCCAGCAGCTTTGGACAGGGGCTCAATTCACCCCTCCACTTT	CASSFGQGLNSPLHF
TRBV24-1	TRBD2	-	TRBJ2-1	TGTGCCACCAGTGATTCAGCGGGGGCCCCATACAATGAGCAGTTCTTC	CATSDSAGAPYNEQFF
TRBV4-2	TRBD2	-	TRBJ2-5	TGTGCCAGCAGCCAAACAGGACTAGTCTTTTGGGAGACCCAGTACTTC	CASSQTGLVFWETQYF
TRBV5-6	TRBD1	-	TRBJ1-1	TGTGCCAGCAGCCAACGGACAGGGAGGACTTTCTTT	CASSQRTGRTFF
TRBV20-1	-	-	TRBJ1-1	TGCAGTGCTAGTTATAGCACTGAAGCTTTCTTT	CSASYSTEAFF
TRBV4-1	-	-	TRBJ1-6	TGCGCCAGCAGCCAAGGGGAGACATTCCGAAGCTCCTATAATTCACCCCTCCACTTT	CASSQGETFRSSYNSPLHF
TRBV21-1	-	-	TRBJ1-3	TGTGCCAGCAGCAAGGTGGGACAGGGACTCGCTTGCACCATATATTTT	CASSKVGQGLACTIYF
TRBV7-8	-	once	TRBJ1-2	TGTGCCAGCAGCTTAAAGGTCCTGGAGGGTTCTAACTATGGCTACACCTTC	CASSLKVLEGSNYGYTF
TRBV6-6	TRBD1	-	TRBJ1-1	TGTGCCAGCAGTTATTCGGGACAGGCCAGTGAAGCTTTCTTT	CASSYSGQASEAFF
TRBV29-1	TRBD1	-	TRBJ2-7	TGCAGCGTTGTCAAGGTGGCGGGACAGGGAGCAGTTTTCTACGAGCAGTACTTC	CSVVKVAGQGAVFYEQYF
TRBV7-2	TRBD2	-	TRBJ2-1	TGTGCCAGCAGCTTTCTAGCGGGGGGGCCAGGTGAGCAGTTCTTC	CASSFLAGGPGEQFF
TRBV30	-	-	TRBJ1-6	TGTGCCTGGACTTTAACTCGGGATTCACCCCTCCACTTT	CAWTLTRDSPLHF
TRBV12-3/TRBV12-4	-	-	TRBJ2-4	TGTGCCAGCAGTTTCACGACTCATATTCAGTACTTC	CASSFTTHIQYF
TRBV15	-	-	TRBJ2-3	TGTGCCACCAGCAGAGACTCCGAAGCAGGAGATACGCAGTATTTT	CATSRDSEAGDTQYF
TRBV19	TRBD1	-	TRBJ2-6	TGTGCCAGCGAAAACAGGGGGCGAGGTGGGGCCAACGTCCTGACTTTC	CASENRGRGGANVLTF
TRBV19	TRBD1	-	TRBJ1-5	TGTGCCACACGGGACAGGGCGAGCAATCAGCCCCAGCATTTT	CATRDRASNQPQHF
TRBV3-1/TRBV3-2	TRBD2	-	TRBJ2-5	TGTGCCAGCAGCCAAGATGAGCGGGGGGGAAAGACCCAGTACTTC	CASSQDERGGKTQYF
TRBV2	-	-	TRBJ1-4	TGTGCCAGCAGTGAACAAGGGAGATGGAATGAAAAACTGTTTTTT	CASSEQGRWNEKLFF
TRBV19	TRBD1	few	TRBJ1-2	TGTGCCAGTAGAGACCGGGACAGGGCATATGGCTACACCTTC	CASRDRDRAYGYTF
TRBV3-1/TRBV3-2	-	-	TRBJ1-2	TGTGCCAGCACCCCGCACGGGGGTGGGTATGGCTACACCTTC	CASTPHGGGYGYTF
TRBV5-8	-	-	TRBJ2-3	TGTGCCAGCAGCTTGGGTACCGGCCGGGGAAGCACAGATACGCAGTATTTT	CASSLGTGRGSTDTQYF
TRBV29-1	TRBD2	-	TRBJ2-1	TGCAGCGTCAAGGGGACTAGCGGAACCTACAATGAGCAGTTCTTC	CSVKGTSGTYNEQFF
TRBV18	-	-	TRBJ1-3	TGTGCCAGCTCACCAGGACACTCGAGCTCTGGAAACACCATATATTTT	CASSPGHSSSGNTIYF
TRBV2	TRBD1	-	TRBJ1-2	TGTGCCAGTATAGTTTTGGGACAGGGGGCCTATGGCTACACCTTC	CASIVLGQGAYGYTF
TRBV7-2	TRBD2	-	TRBJ2-5	TGTGCCAGCAGCTTTTGGGGTCGGACTAGGGCCCAAGAGACCCAGTACTTC	CASSFWGRTRAQETQYF
TRBV7-9	-	once	TRBJ1-6	TGTGCCAGCAGCTTTACCGGGGGTAACTACTCACTCCTCCACTTT	CASSFTGGNYSLLHF
TRBV7-9	-	-	TRBJ1-1	TGTGCCAGCAGCCCCAGCGGGGGGGTCACTGAAGCTTTCTTT	CASSPSGGVTEAFF
TRBV6-1	-	-	TRBJ1-5	TGTGCCAGCAGTGATGACACCCGCAATCAGCCCCAGCATTTT	CASSDDTRNQPQHF
TRBV5-6	TRBD1	-	TRBJ1-2	TGTGCCAGCAGCTCGAAGGGGGCGCAGGCCTATGGCTACACCTTC	CASSSKGAQAYGYTF
TRBV27	-	once	TRBJ1-1	TGTGCCAGCAGTGGGGGGATGAACACTGAAGCTTTCTTT	CASSGGMNTEAFF
TRBV18	TRBD1	-	TRBJ2-2	TGTGCCAGCTCACCACGGGGGACAGCGAACACCGGGGAGCTGTTTTTT	CASSPRGTANTGELFF
TRBV23-1	-	-	TRBJ1-5	TGCGCCAGCAGTCAATCAACCGGGTACGGTCAGCCCCAGCATTTT	CASSQSTGYGQPQHF
TRBV12-3/TRBV12-4	-	-	TRBJ1-1	TGTGCCAGCAGTCCAGCCAGGGGAACTGAAGCTTTCTTT	CASSPARGTEAFF
TRBV5-1	-	-	TRBJ1-5	TGCGCCAGCAGCTTAGAACAGGGAGGGCAGCCCCAGCATTTT	CASSLEQGGQPQHF
TRBV5-1	TRBD1	-	TRBJ2-2	TGCGCCAGCAGCGAGGGGACAGGGTTACCCGGGGAGCTGTTTTTT	CASSEGTGLPGELFF
TRBV5-8	TRBD1	-	TRBJ2-3	TGTGCCAGCAGCTTGGGGGGACAGACAGGAGATACGCAGTATTTT	CASSLGGQTGDTQYF
TRBV6-1	TRBD1	once	TRBJ1-5	TGTGCCAGCAGTGAATCAGACAGGGGCAGCAATCAGCCCCAGCATTTT	CASSESDRGSNQPQHF
TRBV7-9	-	few	TRBJ2-2	TGTGCCCCTGTCATAGGGGCCACCGGGGAGCTGTTTTTT	CAPVIGATGELFF
TRBV30	TRBD1	-	TRBJ2-7	TGTGCCTGGAGTCCGCCGGGACAGTCGAAGCAGTACTTC	CAWSPPGQSKQYF
TRBV11-2	TRBD1	-	TRBJ1-2	TGTGCCAGCAGCACCGCCCAGGGGGCGCGGGGCTACACCTTC	CASSTAQGARGYTF
TRBV7-2	-	-	TRBJ2-5	TGTGCCAGCAGCTTAGTGGGCGGGCGGACGCAAGAGACCCAGTACTTC	CASSLVGGRTQETQYF
TRBV28	-	-	TRBJ2-5	TGTGCCAGCAGAGACAGTCTTCAAGAGACCCAGTACTTC	CASRDSLQETQYF
TRBV30	-	few	TRBJ1-1	TGTGCCTGGAGTGTACTAGGGTACACTGAAGCTTTCTTT	CAWSVLGYTEAFF
TRBV7-2	-	-	TRBJ1-1	TGTGCCAGCAGCCCCCAGGGACCGGGGGGCAAGAACACTGAAGCTTTCTTT	CASSPQGPGGKNTEAFF
TRBV7-9	-	-	TRBJ2-3	TGTGCCAGCTGCCTTGGTCTACCGTTAGATACGCAGTATTTT	CASCLGLPLDTQYF
TRBV5-6	-	-	TRBJ1-5	TGTGCCAGCAGCAGAACCGGGTTTCAGCCCCAGCATTTT	CASSRTGFQPQHF